This T cell receptor (beta chain) was documented in a study of CD8+CD57+ T cells in acquired aplastic anemia. Whole-study context: CD4+ cell libraries from healthy donors averaged around 11 million reads.

Trimming cost V 4 bases and J 8 bases; bases outside gene matches: 12. Germline CDR1 and CDR2: SQVTM and ANQGSEA. The CDR3 totals 14 residues. Genomic DNA served as template for TCR beta VDJ and CDR3 profiling. Via MiXCR, TCRdb re-called the reads, giving one row per CDR3 protein. The sample records about 130,000 distinct CDR3 sequences, about 40% being singletons. This sequence was found in a human donor in good health, serving as a control. V usage is TRBV29-1 and J usage is TRBJ1-1, with TRBD1 identical over 8 bases. The sequencing sample was made of sorted CD4+, CD8+, or CD8+CD57+ T cells (not recorded which) from PBMCs. The CDR3 reads CSVGDRGGGVEAFF. The CDR3 nucleotides read TGCAGCGTTGGTGACAGGGGTGGGGGGGTGGAAGCTTTCTTT.